The 27 T cell receptor beta chains reported below all come from one sample, sequenced in a study of tumor-infiltrating lymphocytes in primary liver carcinoma. Unsorted whole blood yielded blood RNA, and germline DNA was extracted as well. Synthesis of TCR beta cDNA was carried out from 500 ng total RNA with a constant-region primer. Library construction for TCR beta comprised three nested multiplex PCR rounds performed with slightly modified ARM-PCR. It was with TRBV1-TRBV30 forward primers and a C-beta reverse primer that the first two PCR rounds were run, at 10 to 11 cycles each. TCRdb independently ran MiXCR on the multiplex PCR reads; one entry per CDR3 protein. The sample contains 310,000 or so distinct CDR3 sequences, around three fifths of which appear only once. Input material: peripheral blood. These receptors were collected from a young woman with primary liver carcinoma and hepatitis B virus infection.

Note on this clonotype: This may stem from a read error, because a much larger clone lies one nucleotide away. V is TRBV29-1 and J is TRBJ1-3; no reliable D call. CDR1 is SQVTM and CDR2 is ANQGSEA in the germline V gene. This CDR3 has 13 amino acids. The CDR3 is CGALANSGNTIYF. The CDR3 nucleotides read TGCGGCGCCTTGGCGAACTCTGGAAACACCATATATTTT.

This clonotype appeared a few times. V gene TRBV6-5 combines with J gene TRBJ1-1; 9 bases match TRBD1. This CDR3 is 15 amino acids long. Germline loops: CDR1 MNHEY, CDR2 SVGAGI. J was trimmed by 5 bases and V by 2 bases; bases with no gene match: 6. The chain's CDR3 is CASSYDRGRKTEAFF. Written as DNA, the CDR3 is TGTGCCAGCAGTTACGACAGGGGGAGAAAAACTGAAGCTTTCTTT.

As concerns this clonotype: A much bigger clone sits one base away, suggesting this may be a read error. This chain joins TRBV6-5 and TRBJ1-4; D is ambiguous. The CDR3 sequence is 13 residues long. Looked up from germline, CDR1 is MNHEY and CDR2 is SVGAGI. CDR3 in amino acids: CTSSYSPNEKLFF. CDR3 DNA sequence: TGTACCAGCAGTTACTCTCCTAATGAAAAACTGTTTTTT.

This clonotype was recorded a few times. The chain couples TRBV28 to TRBJ1-1, with 8 nucleotides matching TRBD1. The trim removed 5 bases at V and 8 bases at J, leaving 4 bases unmatched. Germline assignment: CDR1 MDHEN and CDR2 SYDVKM. This CDR3 is built from 12 residues. The CDR3 DNA reads as TGTGCCAGCAGTCCCTGGACAGGGGAAGCTTTCTTT. It translates to CASSPWTGEAFF.

The V call is TRBV7-9, the J call TRBJ2-5, with TRBD2 matching 11 bases. The CDR3 consists of 17 residues. Germline V gene sequence: CDR1 SEHNR, CDR2 FQNEAQ (reference sequence). V lost 2 bases to trimming and J lost 3 bases; unmatched junction nucleotides: 8. CDR3 sequence (DNA): TGTGCCAGCAGCTTACGTATCACTAGCGGGAGTAAAGAGACCCAGTACTTC. Translating gives CASSLRITSGSKETQYF.

With respect to this clonotype: A read error may account for a junction end that differs from germline. The J gene is TRBJ2-2, the V gene TRBV4-2; 9 bases align to TRBD2. This CDR3 region has 18 residues. Germline V gene lookup returns CDR1 LGHNA and CDR2 YNFKEQ. The CDR3 sequence: CAGSQASGLAGVTGELFF. DNA of the CDR3: TGTGCCGGCAGCCAAGCCTCAGGATTAGCGGGAGTAACCGGGGAGCTGTTTTTT.

In regard to this clonotype: A clone one base away is much larger, so this may be a read error. The genes are TRBV6-2 or TRBV6-3 and TRBJ2-4, with no clear D. CDR1 and CDR2 (germline): MNHEY, SVGEGT. The CDR3 runs 13 residues. The ends were cut back, 8 bases at V and 0 bases at J, with 8 bases in the middle. CDR3 in amino acids: CASSELAKNIQYF. The CDR3 DNA reads as TGTGCCAGCTCTGAACTAGCCAAAAACATTCAGTACTTC.

The CDR3 spells CSARPDPSYEQYF. CDR3 in DNA: TGCAGTGCTAGACCCGACCCGTCCTACGAGCAGTACTTC. The J gene is TRBJ2-7, the V gene TRBV20-1; D not certain. The V end lost 2 bases, the J end lost 1 base, and 9 bases lay between the germline ends. CDR1 and CDR2 (germline): DFQATT, SNEGSKA (reference sequence). There are 13 residues in the CDR3.

This clonotype was seen just once. A read error is possible here, since a much larger clone lies one base away. The chain joins TRBV4-3 to TRBJ2-1, with 10 positions matching TRBD2. CDR1 is LGHNA and CDR2 is YSLEER in the germline V gene. CDR3 length: 17 amino acids. The CDR3 is CANSQEVLAGVNNEQFF. The CDR3 DNA is TGCGCCAACAGCCAAGAAGTGCTAGCGGGAGTGAACAATGAGCAGTTCTTC.

As for this clonotype: This may arise from a read error, as a much more abundant clone is one base away. The V gene is TRBV6-5, the J gene TRBJ2-3; the D call may be TRBD1 or TRBD2 (5 bases each). Germline loops: CDR1 MNHEY, CDR2 SVGAGI. The CDR3 covers 14 residues. The CDR3 DNA is TGTGCCAGCAGTTACGGGGCGGGCACAGATACGAAGTATTTT. This sequence encodes CASSYGAGTDTKYF.

The chain carries TRBV11-2 and TRBJ2-5, with 13 bases fitting TRBD2. Losses at the gene ends were 4 bases for V and 0 bases for J; bases not matched to a gene: 2. The length of the CDR3 is 16 residues. Germline V CDR1 and CDR2: SGHAT, FQNNGV. The CDR3 spells CASSWTSGSYQETQYF. CDR3 coding DNA: TGTGCCAGCAGCTGGACTAGCGGGAGCTACCAAGAGACCCAGTACTTC. The full variable domain, with the rest looked up from reference TRBV11-2 and TRBJ2-5, is EAGVAQSPRYKIIEKRQSVAFWCNPISGHATLYWYQQILGQGPKLLIQFQNNGVVDDSQLPKDRFSAERLKGVDSTLKIQPAKLEDSAVYLCASSWTSGSYQETQYFGPGTRLLVL.

The gene calls are TRBV6-2 or TRBV6-3 and TRBJ2-5; 9 nucleotides match TRBD2. V was pared by 5 bases and J by 7 bases, with 11 bases of the junction left unmatched. This CDR3 comprises 15 residues. Germline V lookup: CDR1 MNHEY, CDR2 SVGEGT. The CDR3 spells CASSTFAGGVVTQYF. As DNA, the CDR3 is TGTGCCAGCAGTACCTTCGCGGGAGGGGTGGTGACCCAGTACTTC.

The genes are TRBV11-3 and TRBJ2-5; 12 bases agree with TRBD2. CDR3 length equals 16 residues. Germline V gives CDR1 SGHNT, CDR2 YENEEA. The CDR3 reads CVNRIGLAGIQETQYF. The CDR3 DNA sequence: TGTGTCAACAGAATTGGACTAGCGGGAATCCAAGAGACCCAGTACTTC.

About this clonotype: An end of the junction does not agree with germline; a read error may underlie this. This rearrangement joins TRBV12-3 or TRBV12-4 to TRBJ2-1, with TRBD2 matching over 10 bases. The CDR3 runs 18 residues. The chain's CDR3 is CASSSSSGGASSYNEQLF. The CDR3 nucleotides are TGTGCCAGCAGCTCCTCTAGCGGGGGCGCAAGCTCCTACAATGAGCAGCTCTTC.

This clonotype is a singleton in its sample. This sequence may be a read error, since a much larger clone differs from it by one base. This rearrangement joins TRBV29-1 to TRBJ1-1, with TRBD1 as a possible D gene (5 bases). Trimming stripped 6 bases from V and 1 base from J, with 24 bases between. This CDR3 is 17 amino acids long. Germline V gives CDR1 SQVTM, CDR2 ANQGSEA. The CDR3, as DNA: TGCAGCGTAGCTCCTTCAAGGGGCGAGATATCGAACACTGAAGCTTTCTTT. Protein product: CSVAPSRGEISNTEAFF.

Of note for this clonotype: A junction boundary mismatches the germline segment, possibly from a read error. The CDR3 DNA reads TGTGACAGCAGTGCCGTAGCCAGCGGGAGTGAGACCCAGTACTTC. Protein: CDSSAVASGSETQYF. The chain recombines TRBV11-1 with TRBJ2-5; TRBD2 aligns across 8 bases. Germline V gene lookup returns CDR1 SGHAT and CDR2 FQDESV (reference sequence). This CDR3 is built from 15 residues.

This clonotype has a single count. A junction boundary mismatches the germline segment, possibly from a read error. This chain links TRBV6-1 with TRBJ2-2, with 7 positions matching TRBD1. This CDR3 is built from 15 residues. The V gene's germline CDR1 is MNHNS and CDR2 SASEGT. The CDR3 reads CASSDRQGYTGELFF. In DNA, the CDR3 is TGTGCCAGCAGTGACCGACAGGGATACACAGGGGAGCTGTTTTTT.

Of note for this clonotype: One end of the junction varies from germline; a read error may be responsible. The chain links TRBV12-3 or TRBV12-4 to TRBJ2-2, with TRBD2 matching over 9 bases. The CDR3 has 17 residues. CDR3 amino acids: CASSQHRSGRNIGELSF. For the CDR3, the DNA is TGTGCCAGCAGTCAGCACCGTAGCGGGAGAAACATCGGTGAGCTGTCTTTT.

As DNA, the CDR3 is TGTGCCAGCAGTATGAGTTCCGAGCAGTACTTC. Its protein is CASSMSSEQYF. The chain combines TRBV12-3 or TRBV12-4 with TRBJ2-7; D not certain. V lost 5 bases to trimming and J lost 6 bases, with 8 bases between them. The CDR3 sequence is 11 residues long.

In DNA, the CDR3 is TGTGCCAGCAGCCAAGATGGGGGGGGGAATGAGCAGTTCTTC. As protein: CASSQDGGGNEQFF. The rearrangement links TRBV4-2 to TRBJ2-1; 7 nucleotides line up with TRBD2. CDR3 length: 14 residues. Germline loops: CDR1 LGHNA, CDR2 YNFKEQ. Trimming cost V 0 bases and J 7 bases; bases outside gene matches: 3.

This clonotype showed up just a few times. J is TRBJ2-5 and V is TRBV7-9, with no clear D. Germline loops: CDR1 SEHNR, CDR2 FQNEAQ (reference sequence). V shed 5 bases and J shed 4 bases, with 20 bases lying between them. The CDR3 has 16 amino acids. The CDR3 loop reads CASSQDVLIAAETQYF. DNA of the CDR3: TGTGCCAGCAGCCAAGACGTTTTGATAGCCGCAGAGACCCAGTACTTC.

Of note for this clonotype: A read error may explain this, as a much larger clone is one base away. This chain joins TRBV6-5 and TRBJ2-3; 9 nucleotides line up with TRBD1. This CDR3 region has 16 residues. Germline trimming cut 0 bases from V and 2 bases from J; bases unmatched to any gene: 3. Per the germline V gene, CDR1 is MNHEY and CDR2 is SVGAGI. CDR3 residues: CASSYSGTGSTDTQYF. For the CDR3, the DNA is TGTGCCAGCAGTTACTCGGGGACAGGGTCCACAGATACGCAGTATTTT.

For this clonotype: At one boundary the junction diverges from the germline segment, which might be a read error. The gene calls are TRBV4-2 and TRBJ1-5; D ambiguous. The CDR3 sequence is 15 residues long. Per germline, CDR1 LGHNA and CDR2 YNFKEQ. DNA of the CDR3: TGTACCAGCAGCGCCGAGTCGTATAGCAATCAGCCCCAGCATTTT. Its protein is CTSSAESYSNQPQHF.

J is TRBJ2-1 and V is TRBV29-1; D not certain. Germline CDR1 is SQVTM and CDR2 is ANQGSEA. There are 13 residues in the CDR3. The V end was cut by 7 bases, the J end by 0 bases, with 10 bases between. CDR3 in DNA: TGCAGCGGTACAGATAGCTCCTACAATGAGCAGTTCTTC. It specifies CSGTDSSYNEQFF.

This clonotype came up once. Given a much more abundant clone one base away, this may be a read error. V is TRBV6-5 and J is TRBJ1-1; weak D call: TRBD1 (5 bases). This CDR3 contains 15 residues. CDR1 is MNHEY, CDR2 SVGAGI, per germline. The CDR3 spells CASSTGRRERAEASF. For the CDR3, the DNA is TGTGCCAGCAGTACGGGACGGCGCGAACGGGCTGAAGCTTCCTTT.

As to this clonotype: A much larger clone differs from this one at a single base, so this may be a read error. The J gene is TRBJ2-5, the V gene TRBV6-6; D unclear. There are 12 residues in the CDR3. Germline V gene sequence: CDR1 MNHNY, CDR2 SVGAGI (reference sequence). CDR3 amino acids: CTSQNIQETQYF. The CDR3, as DNA: TGTACCAGCCAGAATATTCAAGAGACCCAGTACTTC.

Worth noting for this clonotype: A much larger clone lies one base from this, so it may be a read error. The chain is built from TRBV11-2 and TRBJ2-7; 11 bases agree with TRBD2. The CDR3 loop spans 14 amino acids. V trimming: 2 bases; J trimming: 7 bases; junction bases outside the gene matches: 4. The germline gives CDR1 SGHAT, CDR2 FQNNGV. CDR3: CASSLNSGGDEQYF. The CDR3 coding sequence is TGTGCCAGCAGCTTAAATAGCGGGGGGGATGAGCAGTACTTC.